This passage covers 31 T cell receptor beta chains from one sample sequenced in a study of blood T cell repertoires in COVID-19. Sequenced by immunoSEQ multiplex PCR; TCRdb stores in-frame clones only, minus some. This repertoire shows 250,000 to 300,000 clones, approximately 85% found once; its top ten account for more than 9.5%. Input material: peripheral blood. The receptors stem from a woman in her 70s with acute or convalescent COVID-19.

The chain combines TRBV6-2 or TRBV6-3 with TRBJ2-3; TRBD2 agrees at 14 bases. The CDR3 length is 18 residues. The J segment lost 0 bases and the V segment lost 6 bases, leaving 8 bases of the junction unmatched. Germline assignment: CDR1 MNHEY and CDR2 SVGEGT. CDR3 protein: CASSVGTSGSSSTDTQYF. The CDR3 nucleotides are TGTGCCAGCAGCGTGGGGACTAGCGGGAGCTCTAGCACAGATACGCAGTATTTT.

The chain combines TRBV19 with TRBJ1-5; 7 positions agree with TRBD1. Trimming took 5 bases from V and 9 from J; bases not matched to a gene: 7. This CDR3 is built from 13 residues. The germline V gene has CDR1 LNHDA and CDR2 SQIVND (reference sequence). This CDR3 reads CASSPPGQWPQHF. CDR3 DNA: TGTGCCAGTAGTCCACCGGGACAGTGGCCCCAGCATTTT.

This sequence joins TRBV2 and TRBJ1-1; D not certain. The ends were cut back, 8 bases at V and 6 bases at J, with 13 bases in the middle. The CDR3 runs 12 residues. In germline, CDR1 is SNHLY, CDR2 FYNNEI. CDR3 sequence (DNA): TGTGCCAGCCGGAGGAATTCCCCTGAAGCTTTCTTT. This sequence encodes CASRRNSPEAFF.

A single count supports this clone. V is TRBV9 and J is TRBJ1-3; D possibly corresponds to TRBD1 (5 bases). The V gene's germline CDR1 is SGDLS and CDR2 YYNGEE. The ends were cut back, 3 bases at V and 2 bases at J, with 6 bases in the middle. The CDR3 has 13 residues. CDR3 in DNA: TGTGCCAGCAGCGAGGGGACTGGAAACACCATATATTTT. Its translation: CASSEGTGNTIYF.

The V call is TRBV7-9, the J call TRBJ1-5; D is ambiguous. This CDR3 has 16 residues. CDR1 SEHNR and CDR2 FQNEAQ come from the germline V gene (reference sequence). Trimming took off 5 bases at V and 0 bases at J, with 14 bases between the two ends. CDR3 coding DNA: TGTGCCAGCAGCGGGCCGGGGAGCGATAGCAATCAGCCCCAGCATTTT. Translating gives CASSGPGSDSNQPQHF.

CDR3 region: CASSPRLSQLNTEAFF. Written as DNA, the CDR3 is TGTGCCAGCTCACCGCGACTATCGCAATTGAACACTGAAGCTTTCTTT. The chain couples TRBV18 to TRBJ1-1; D not certain. This CDR3 contains 16 residues. Germline loops: CDR1 KGHSH, CDR2 LQKENI. V lost 3 bases, J lost 0 bases, and 14 bases lay in between. Supplemented by reference TRBV18 and TRBJ1-1, the full variable domain reads NAGVMQNPRHLVRRRGQEARLRCSPMKGHSHVYWYRQLPEEGLKFMVYLQKENIIDESGMPKERFSAEFPKEGPSILRIQQVVRGDSAAYFCASSPRLSQLNTEAFFGQGTRLTVV.

The chain has TRBV3-1 (or the pseudogene TRBV3-2) and TRBJ2-5; D remains ambiguous. V lost 0 bases to trimming and J lost 7 bases, with 15 bases between them. The CDR3 has 15 amino acids. Germline values: CDR1 LGHDT, CDR2 YNNKEL (reference sequence). CDR3 nucleotides: TGTGCCAGCAGCCAAGAAACTGCGATCTCTGGGACCCAGTACTTC. Translating it yields CASSQETAISGTQYF.

The chain is built from TRBV3-1 (or the pseudogene TRBV3-2) and TRBJ1-1; 7 nucleotides match TRBD1. The germline V gene has CDR1 LGHDT and CDR2 YNNKEL (reference sequence). The V segment lost 1 base and the J segment 4 bases; nucleotides outside the gene matches: 3. The CDR3 extends over 14 amino acids. CDR3 loop: CASSQVQGSTEAFF. Here the CDR3 DNA reads TGTGCCAGCAGCCAAGTACAGGGGAGCACTGAAGCTTTCTTT.

The chain has TRBV20-1 and TRBJ2-7, with 9 bases aligning to TRBD2. This CDR3 has 14 residues. Trimming cost V 3 bases and J 2 bases; bases outside gene matches: 5. In germline, CDR1 is DFQATT, CDR2 SNEGSKA (reference sequence). Here the CDR3 reads CSASSGGFPYEQYF. The CDR3 DNA reads TGCAGTGCTAGTAGCGGGGGTTTCCCCTACGAGCAGTACTTC.

The chain links TRBV7-9 to TRBJ1-6, with 7 bases fitting TRBD1. V dropped 4 bases and J dropped 0; count of bases not matched to a gene: 9. Germline CDR1 reads SEHNR; CDR2 reads FQNEAQ (reference sequence). This CDR3 is 18 amino acids long. CDR3: CASSSTDRASSYNSPLHF. The DNA of the CDR3 is TGTGCCAGCAGCTCTACCGACAGGGCAAGCTCCTATAATTCACCCCTCCACTTT. The whole variable domain, filled in from reference TRBV7-9 and TRBJ1-6, reads DTGVSQNPRHKITKRGQNVTFRCDPISEHNRLYWYRQTLGQGPEFLTYFQNEAQLEKSRLLSDRFSAERPKGSFSTLEIQRTEQGDSAMYLCASSSTDRASSYNSPLHFGNGTRLTVT.

The chain combines TRBV11-2 with TRBJ2-5; the D is unclear. This CDR3 contains 14 residues. The germline CDR1 and CDR2 sequences are SGHAT and FQNNGV. Trimming pared 3 bases from V and 0 bases from J, leaving 8 bases between. The CDR3 nucleotides read TGTGCCAGCAGCTTGCGGCACAACCAAGAGACCCAGTACTTC. It is translated as CASSLRHNQETQYF.

This chain links TRBV19 with TRBJ2-7; 7 bases line up with TRBD1. This CDR3 has 15 residues. J was trimmed by 2 bases and V by 4 bases; bases with no gene match: 8. Germline V lookup: CDR1 LNHDA, CDR2 SQIVND (reference sequence). Here the CDR3 reads CASSSKGARTYEQYF. CDR3 DNA: TGTGCCAGTAGTAGCAAGGGGGCTAGAACCTACGAGCAGTACTTC.

The chain uses TRBV7-9 and TRBJ1-1; no clear D gene. This CDR3 region has 14 residues. Germline values: CDR1 SEHNR, CDR2 FQNEAQ (reference sequence). Trimming took 2 bases from V and 1 from J, leaving 8 bases between them. The CDR3 region has the DNA TGTGCCAGCAGCTTATCAACAGCGAACACTGAAGCTTTCTTT. Its protein is CASSLSTANTEAFF.

This clone appeared many times. The chain employs TRBV25-1 and TRBJ1-1; the D is unclear. The CDR3 has 15 residues. V gave up 2 bases and J gave up 1 base, with 11 bases separating them. The germline CDR1 and CDR2 sequences are MGHDK and SYGVNS. CDR3 DNA: TGTGCCAGCAGTGAAACGAGGAAGAGGAACACTGAAGCTTTCTTT. Translated, it gives CASSETRKRNTEAFF. The full variable domain, its missing parts supplied by reference TRBV25-1 and TRBJ1-1, is EADIYQTPRYLVIGTGKKITLECSQTMGHDKMYWYQQDPGMELHLIHYSYGVNSTEKGDLSSESTVSRIRTEHFPLTLESARPSHTSQYLCASSETRKRNTEAFFGQGTRLTVV.

The rearrangement links TRBV27 to TRBJ2-3; 7 bases match TRBD2. The CDR3 extends over 16 amino acids. The germline gives CDR1 MNHEY, CDR2 SMNVEV (reference sequence). The V segment lost 11 bases and the J segment 2 bases; nucleotides outside the gene matches: 16. CDR3 nucleotide sequence: TGTGCCCACTCCACCGCCCAGCGGGGACTCACAGATACGCAGTATTTT. It specifies CAHSTAQRGLTDTQYF.

The V gene is TRBV3-1 (or the pseudogene TRBV3-2), the J gene TRBJ2-2; no definite D call. V was trimmed by 6 bases and J by 0 bases, leaving 11 bases between them. There are 15 residues in the CDR3. Germline loops: CDR1 LGHDT, CDR2 YNNKEL (reference sequence). CDR3 coding DNA: TGTGCCAGCAGTACACAGCATTCGAACACCGGGGAGCTGTTTTTT. Translated: CASSTQHSNTGELFF.

V is TRBV19 and J is TRBJ2-6; D unclear. The V gene lost 3 bases and the J gene lost 0 bases, with 6 bases spanning the gap. Germline V gene sequence: CDR1 LNHDA, CDR2 SQIVND (reference sequence). This CDR3 comprises 15 residues. The CDR3 reads CASSIWHSGANVLTF. The CDR3 DNA follows: TGTGCCAGTAGTATTTGGCACTCTGGGGCCAACGTCCTGACTTTC.

The CDR3 sequence is CASSTGDRGPYEQYF. CDR3 bases: TGTGCCAGTAGTACCGGGGACAGGGGGCCCTACGAGCAGTACTTC. J is TRBJ2-7 and V is TRBV19; the match to TRBD1 covers 12 bases. This CDR3 is 15 amino acids long. V shed 4 bases, J shed 2 bases, and the junction held 3 bases outside the gene matches. Germline CDR1 is LNHDA and CDR2 is SQIVND (reference sequence).

The chain is built from TRBV4-1 and TRBJ1-2; D is unclear. The CDR3 consists of 15 residues. The germline V gene has CDR1 MGHRA and CDR2 YSYEKL. Trimming took off 3 bases at V and 3 bases at J, with 14 bases between the two ends. This chain's CDR3 is CASSHLKTGDYGYTF. CDR3 nucleotide sequence: TGCGCCAGCAGCCACTTAAAGACCGGGGACTATGGCTACACCTTC.

The chain joins TRBV5-1 to TRBJ2-1; 7 nucleotides align to TRBD2. The CDR3 has 16 amino acids. V lost 3 bases, J lost 7 bases, and 13 bases stayed unmatched. Germline CDR1 is SGHRS and CDR2 is YFSETQ. The CDR3 nucleotides read TGCGCCAGCAGCTCCTTTTCCGGGACTACGGGAAATGAGCAGTTCTTC. Protein product: CASSSFSGTTGNEQFF. The variable domain in full, completed from reference TRBV5-1 and TRBJ2-1, reads KAGVTQTPRYLIKTRGQQVTLSCSPISGHRSVSWYQQTPGQGLQFLFEYFSETQRNKGNFPGRFSGRQFSNSRSEMNVSTLELGDSALYLCASSSFSGTTGNEQFFGPGTRLTVL.

This chain joins TRBV7-2 and TRBJ1-5; 9 bases line up with TRBD1. This CDR3 contains 14 residues. Trimming removed 4 bases from V and 7 bases from J; junction bases left unmatched: 5. CDR1 and CDR2 from the germline V gene are SGHTA and FQGNSA. The CDR3 loop is CASSSRTGDQPQHF. CDR3 bases: TGTGCCAGCAGCTCGAGGACAGGGGACCAGCCCCAGCATTTT.

V usage is TRBV11-2 and J usage is TRBJ2-5; 8 nucleotides agree with TRBD2. The CDR3 is 14 residues long. Germline V lookup: CDR1 SGHAT, CDR2 FQNNGV. J gave up 4 bases and V 3 bases, and 4 bases lay outside the gene matches. As DNA, the CDR3 is TGTGCCAGCAGCTTGGGCAGCGGGAGAGAGACCCAGTACTTC. The encoded protein is CASSLGSGRETQYF. Drawing the rest from reference TRBV11-2 and TRBJ2-5, the complete variable domain is EAGVAQSPRYKIIEKRQSVAFWCNPISGHATLYWYQQILGQGPKLLIQFQNNGVVDDSQLPKDRFSAERLKGVDSTLKIQPAKLEDSAVYLCASSLGSGRETQYFGPGTRLLVL.

The chain recombines TRBV11-1 with TRBJ2-7; a weak D match, TRBD2 (6 bases). CDR3 length: 14 residues. Germline lookup yields CDR1 SGHAT and CDR2 FQDESV (reference sequence). V gave up 2 bases and J gave up 5 bases, with 13 bases separating them. DNA for the CDR3: TGTGCCAGCAGCTTATTATCAGGGAGGAACGAGCAGTACTTC. It encodes CASSLLSGRNEQYF. The full variable domain, rest sourced from reference TRBV11-1 and TRBJ2-7, is EAEVAQSPRYKITEKSQAVAFWCDPISGHATLYWYRQILGQGPELLVQFQDESVVDDSQLPKDRFSAERLKGVDSTLKIQPAELGDSAMYLCASSLLSGRNEQYFGPGTRLTVT.

As concerns this clone: This sample also contains other DNA sequences that code for the same CDR3. CDR3 region: CASSSEETQYF. The CDR3 DNA follows: TGTGCCAGCAGCTCCGAGGAGACCCAGTACTTC. The chain uses TRBV7-6 and TRBJ2-5; D is undetermined. V shed 4 bases and J shed 5 bases, with 5 bases lying between them. Germline loops: CDR1 SGHVS, CDR2 FNYEAQ. This CDR3 comprises 11 residues.

The chain carries TRBV5-4 and TRBJ1-2; 8 nucleotides align to TRBD1. This CDR3 contains 14 residues. Germline V gene data show CDR1 as SGHNT and CDR2 as YYREEE (reference sequence). Germline trimming cut 4 bases from V and 7 bases from J; bases unmatched to any gene: 9. The CDR3 here is CASSPQGAQLGYTF. The CDR3 bases are TGTGCCAGCAGCCCTCAGGGGGCGCAGCTTGGCTACACCTTC.

The chain has TRBV5-5 and TRBJ2-1; D is uncertain. This CDR3 is built from 12 residues. In germline, CDR1 is SGHKS, CDR2 YYEKEE (reference sequence). The V and J ends lost 0 bases and 6 bases respectively, with 4 bases between them. In DNA, the CDR3 is TGTGCCAGCAGCTTGGTCTTCAATGAGCAGTTCTTC. This gives the protein CASSLVFNEQFF.

The chain uses TRBV29-1 and TRBJ1-2; 11 bases line up with TRBD1. Germline assignment: CDR1 SQVTM and CDR2 ANQGSEA. Trimming cost V 3 bases and J 8 bases; bases outside gene matches: 5. The CDR3 consists of 13 residues. The CDR3 region has the DNA TGCAGCGTTGAGGACAGGGGGCGCCGGGGCTACACCTTC. Translated, it gives CSVEDRGRRGYTF.

The DNA of the CDR3 is TGTGCCATCGGTCTAGGTGGCGGGGAGCTGTTTTTT. Its protein product is CAIGLGGGELFF. The chain employs TRBV10-3 and TRBJ2-2; D unresolved. Trimming removed 8 bases at V and 7 bases at J, with 11 bases between. Looked up from germline, CDR1 is ENHRY and CDR2 is SYGVKD. This CDR3 has 12 residues.

This chain links TRBV3-1 (or the pseudogene TRBV3-2) with TRBJ1-2; TRBD1 might be the D (5 bases). CDR3 size: 14 residues. Germline lookup yields CDR1 LGHDT and CDR2 YNNKEL (reference sequence). V was clipped by 4 bases and J by 5 bases, with 14 bases between them. The DNA of the CDR3 is TGTGCCAGCAGCCCCCATGGGGGGTCTTATGGCTACACCTTC. It yields the protein CASSPHGGSYGYTF.

The rearrangement uses TRBV28 and TRBJ2-7, with 7 bases lining up with TRBD2. The CDR3 covers 15 residues. V was clipped by 6 bases and J by 3 bases; unmatched bases: 11. Germline V lookup: CDR1 MDHEN, CDR2 SYDVKM. The CDR3 loop is CASRGWRGKGYEQYF. The CDR3 nucleotides read TGTGCCAGCAGGGGTTGGCGGGGGAAGGGCTACGAGCAGTACTTC.

This chain joins TRBV11-2 and TRBJ2-2; 11 bases line up with TRBD2. V shed 5 bases, J shed 5 bases, and the junction held 4 bases outside the gene matches. CDR3 length: 15 amino acids. CDR1 is SGHAT, CDR2 FQNNGV, per germline. CDR3 sequence (DNA): TGTGCCAGCAGCGGAGTAGCGGGGGGGACCGGGGAGCTGTTTTTT. This encodes CASSGVAGGTGELFF.